Included here is one T cell receptor beta chain sequence, with context. What it binds is not known. The data derive from a study of radiation and T cells in renal cell carcinoma. Study details: Nephrectomy followed 15 Gy stereotactic body radiation by 4 weeks.

Documented time point: blood 2 weeks post-SBRT. Treatment described: 15 Gy SBRT to primary tumor, nephrectomy 4 weeks later. This renal cell carcinoma was of the clear cell type. With 6 bases removed from V and 3 bases from J, the gap between germline ends came to 12 bases. Germline CDR1 and CDR2: LNHDA and SQIVND (reference sequence). CDR3 size: 14 residues. The repertoire was sequenced with immunoSEQ multiplex PCR; TCRdb's copy has only in-frame clones and lacks some. Found here are around 86,000 clones, approximately 86% of them singletons; the top ten hold approximately 22%. Study results and limitations: No pretreatment tumor biopsies were available for baseline clonotypes. In blood, top tumor clones expanded by 2 weeks, shrinking by 4.

The clonotype comes from a woman in her forties or fifties with renal cell carcinoma. Here the sequenced sample was blood, taken from a patient whose treatment included radiotherapy and nephrectomy. The gene calls are TRBV19 and TRBJ1-5; D is possibly TRBD1 (6 bases). The CDR3 region has the DNA TGTGCCAGTAGGATACAGGGATTCAATCAGCCCCAGCATTTT. Amino acids: CASRIQGFNQPQHF.